This is a list of T cell receptor beta chains from one sample in a study of cytomegalovirus exposure and HLA in healthy donors. Assay used: immunoSEQ multiplex PCR; TCRdb lists only in-frame clones, some missing. Counted here are roughly 90,000 clones, 75% to 85% occurring once; the ten biggest clones make up 2% to 2.5%. Material for sequencing was PBMCs. The receptors shown here come from a man younger than 35 in good health and CMV-seronegative. The CDR3 runs from the conserved cysteine through the conserved F or W. The D gene is left open where the match is weak. Not every row has a clone size; where given, it reads once, few, many or a size class.

j_gene	abundance	d_gene	v_gene	CDR3aa	CDR3nt
TRBJ1-4	.	.	TRBV27	CASSLSSFGVGGSEKLFF	TGTGCCAGCAGTTTATCTTCCTTTGGAGTGGGGGGGAGTGAAAAACTGTTTTTT
TRBJ1-3	.	.	TRBV5-6	CASRVGATRLDTIYF	TGTGCCAGCCGAGTGGGGGCCACCCGGTTAGACACCATATATTTT
TRBJ2-1	.	.	TRBV7-8	CASSLNVARTNEQFF	TGTGCCAGCAGCTTAAACGTAGCCAGAACGAATGAGCAGTTCTTC
TRBJ2-1	.	.	TRBV6-1	CASRTSPNNNEQFF	TGTGCCAGCAGAACCTCTCCGAACAACAATGAGCAGTTCTTC
TRBJ1-2	.	.	TRBV15	CATSRENGGGYTF	TGTGCCACCAGCAGAGAAAACGGAGGAGGCTACACCTTC
TRBJ1-5	.	TRBD1	TRBV6-5	CASGEDRGAQPQHF	TGTGCCAGCGGAGAAGACAGGGGGGCTCAGCCCCAGCATTTT
TRBJ2-5	.	.	TRBV7-6	CASSLEGASGTGTQYF	TGTGCCAGCAGCTTAGAGGGTGCTAGCGGGACAGGGACCCAGTACTTC
TRBJ1-1	.	TRBD1	TRBV5-1	CASSRTGRPEAFF	TGCGCCAGCAGCCGGACAGGGCGTCCTGAAGCTTTCTTT
TRBJ2-7	.	.	TRBV5-6	CASTLRDTFYEQYF	TGTGCCAGCACTCTCCGGGACACGTTTTACGAGCAGTACTTC
TRBJ1-6	.	TRBD1	TRBV5-1	CASSLGTGGSPLHF	TGCGCCAGCAGCTTGGGGACAGGGGGATCACCCCTCCACTTT
TRBJ2-7	few	TRBD1	TRBV6-5	CASSAGTGSYEQYF	TGTGCCAGCAGCGCCGGGACAGGTTCCTACGAGCAGTACTTC
TRBJ1-2	.	.	TRBV5-1	CASSLYGSRSYTF	TGCGCCAGCAGCTTGTATGGCAGCAGGAGCTACACCTTC
TRBJ2-7	.	TRBD2	TRBV5-6	CASSLLQSGDYEQYF	TGTGCCAGCAGCCTGCTCCAGAGCGGGGATTACGAGCAGTACTTC
TRBJ1-5	.	.	TRBV2	CASSEEVWGHRHF	TGTGCCAGCAGTGAAGAGGTTTGGGGCCACCGGCATTTT
TRBJ1-1	.	.	TRBV15	CATSERGDFPNTEAFF	TGTGCCACCTCTGAAAGGGGTGATTTCCCGAACACTGAAGCTTTCTTT
TRBJ2-3	.	TRBD2	TRBV19	CASSHWTSGDEDTQYF	TGTGCCAGTAGCCATTGGACTAGCGGGGATGAAGATACGCAGTATTTT
TRBJ1-1	.	.	TRBV25-1	CASSDFGFAGAEAFF	TGTGCCAGCAGTGATTTCGGTTTTGCAGGGGCTGAAGCTTTCTTT
TRBJ1-5	.	TRBD1	TRBV4-1	CASSHMDRGDNQPQHF	TGCGCCAGCAGCCATATGGACAGGGGCGACAATCAGCCCCAGCATTTT
TRBJ1-2	.	TRBD1	TRBV9	CASSPQTGPSYGYTF	TGTGCCAGCAGCCCACAGACAGGGCCGTCCTATGGCTACACCTTC
TRBJ2-1	.	TRBD2	TRBV9	CASSVSGGPISYNEQFF	TGTGCCAGCAGCGTGAGCGGGGGGCCCATCTCCTACAATGAGCAGTTCTTC
TRBJ1-4	.	TRBD1	TRBV15	CATSRGGQGNEKLFF	TGTGCCACCAGCAGAGGGGGACAGGGTAATGAAAAACTGTTTTTT
TRBJ2-1	.	TRBD2	TRBV9	CASSDSGGPYNEQFF	TGTGCCAGCAGCGACAGCGGGGGGCCGTACAATGAGCAGTTCTTC
TRBJ2-7	.	.	TRBV14	CASSQAPQGSTHEQYF	TGTGCCAGCAGCCAAGCCCCACAGGGAAGCACCCACGAGCAGTACTTC
TRBJ1-6	.	TRBD1	TRBV4-2	CASSPNRRQGYNSPLHF	TGTGCCAGCAGCCCCAACAGGAGACAGGGTTATAATTCACCCCTCCACTTT
TRBJ2-7	.	TRBD1	TRBV18	CASSPYRGSSYGQYF	TGTGCCAGCTCACCATACAGGGGAAGCTCCTACGGGCAGTACTTC
TRBJ2-1	.	.	TRBV19	CASSRGHYNEQFF	TGTGCCAGTAGTCGGGGACACTACAATGAGCAGTTCTTC
TRBJ2-5	.	TRBD2	TRBV5-1	CASSFGTSGEQETQYF	TGCGCCAGCAGCTTCGGGACTAGCGGGGAACAAGAGACCCAGTACTTC
TRBJ1-1	.	.	TRBV12-5	CASGSLSRGPNTEAFF	TGTGCTAGTGGCTCCCTAAGCAGGGGCCCGAACACTGAAGCTTTCTTT
TRBJ1-4	.	TRBD1	TRBV5-5	CASSPATGGANEKLFF	TGTGCCAGCAGCCCAGCCACAGGGGGGGCTAATGAAAAACTGTTTTTT
TRBJ1-2	.	.	TRBV29-1	CSVDRANYGCTF	.
TRBJ1-1	few	.	TRBV18	CASSPGQMNTEAFF	TGTGCCAGCTCCCCTGGACAGATGAACACTGAAGCTTTCTTT
TRBJ1-6	.	TRBD1	TRBV30	CAWRRQGNSPLHF	TGTGCCTGGAGAAGACAGGGGAATTCACCCCTCCACTTT
TRBJ2-2	.	.	TRBV30	CAWSAGLGETGELFF	TGTGCCTGGAGTGCGGGTTTAGGGGAAACCGGGGAGCTGTTTTTT
TRBJ1-2	.	.	TRBV4-1	CASSQAPETDNTF	TGCGCCAGCAGCCAGGCACCCGAGACGGACAACACCTTC
TRBJ1-3	.	TRBD1	TRBV4-2	CASSHTGTGGLTIYF	TGTGCCAGCAGCCATACGGGGACAGGGGGACTCACCATATATTTT
TRBJ2-3	.	TRBD2	TRBV19	CASSRPPGLVTDTQYF	TGTGCCAGTAGCCGTCCACCGGGACTAGTAACAGATACGCAGTATTTT
TRBJ2-5	.	.	TRBV5-4	CASSLAGVGSSETQYF	TGTGCCAGCAGCTTGGCCGGAGTGGGGAGTTCGGAGACCCAGTACTTC
TRBJ2-2	.	TRBD2	TRBV27	CASSLGDSGADTGELFF	TGTGCCAGCAGCCTAGGTGATAGCGGGGCGGACACCGGGGAGCTGTTTTTT
TRBJ2-6	.	.	TRBV28	CASSSRTARPGANVLAF	TGTGCCAGCAGTTCCCGGACAGCAAGGCCTGGGGCCAACGTCCTGGCTTTC
TRBJ2-7	.	TRBD1	TRBV2	CASDRDRDEQYF	TGTGCCAGCGACCGGGACAGGGACGAGCAGTACTTC
TRBJ1-1	once	TRBD1	TRBV11-2	CASSLGQVAEAFF	TGTGCCAGCAGCTTGGGACAGGTAGCTGAAGCTTTCTTT
TRBJ1-1	.	.	TRBV7-3	CATSETRNTEAFF	TGTGCCACTTCAGAGACTAGGAACACTGAAGCTTTCTTT
TRBJ2-5	.	.	TRBV7-6	CASSELTTLPETQYF	TGTGCCAGCAGCGAATTGACTACCCTCCCAGAGACCCAGTACTTC
TRBJ2-1	.	TRBD1	TRBV19	CASRKGQVVSSYNEQFF	TGTGCCAGCAGAAAAGGACAGGTAGTTAGCTCCTACAATGAGCAGTTCTTC
TRBJ2-3	.	.	TRBV7-2	CASSLREDTQYF	TGTGCCAGCAGCTTAAGAGAAGATACGCAGTATTTT
TRBJ2-2	once	TRBD2	TRBV5-1	CASSPTPLAGEGELFF	TGCGCCAGCAGCCCGACCCCACTAGCGGGGGAGGGGGAGCTGTTTTTT
TRBJ1-1	.	.	TRBV5-8	CASSLSGWNTEAFF	TGTGCCAGCAGCTTGAGCGGGTGGAACACTGAAGCTTTCTTT
TRBJ2-5	.	.	TRBV6-5	CASSSLLRKETQYF	TGTGCCAGCAGTTCGCTCTTGAGAAAAGAGACCCAGTACTTC
TRBJ1-2	.	TRBD1	TRBV18	CASSPPGQSYGYTF	TGTGCCAGCTCACCACCGGGACAGTCATATGGCTACACCTTC
TRBJ2-3	.	TRBD2	TRBV27	CASSFLAARGATQYF	TGTGCCAGCAGTTTCCTAGCGGCCCGCGGGGCTACGCAGTATTTT
TRBJ2-1	.	.	TRBV29-1	CSVAGWAGNEQFF	TGCAGCGTCGCCGGTTGGGCGGGGAATGAGCAGTTCTTC
TRBJ2-7	.	.	TRBV5-1	CASSSRMAGTSYEQYF	TGCGCCAGCAGCTCTAGGATGGCAGGGACTTCGTACGAGCAGTACTTC
TRBJ1-1	.	TRBD1	TRBV6-5	CASSSTGDTEAFF	TGTGCCAGCAGCTCGACAGGGGACACTGAAGCTTTCTTT
TRBJ2-7	once	.	TRBV5-4	CASSLARYGEQYF	TGTGCCAGCAGCTTGGCCCGGTACGGCGAGCAGTACTTC
TRBJ1-5	.	.	TRBV4-2	CASSQDLSSNQPQHF	TGTGCCAGCAGCCAAGATTTGAGTAGCAATCAGCCCCAGCATTTT
TRBJ2-2	.	TRBD1	TRBV6-1	CASSGRTGAVTGELFF	TGTGCCAGCAGTGGGCGGACAGGGGCCGTCACCGGGGAGCTGTTTTTT
TRBJ1-2	.	.	TRBV19	CASSMMAGKDYGYTF	TGTGCCAGTAGTATGATGGCAGGGAAAGACTATGGCTACACCTTC
TRBJ1-1	.	TRBD1	TRBV27	CASSLSGRGDTEAFF	TGTGCCAGCAGTTTATCGGGCAGGGGGGACACTGAAGCTTTCTTT
TRBJ1-5	.	.	TRBV4-1	CASSQGRGVGNQPQHF	TGCGCCAGCAGCCAAGGACGGGGGGTAGGCAATCAGCCCCAGCATTTT